The present T cell receptor beta chain was sequenced within a study of breast tumors, draining lymph nodes, adjacent tissues. This clonotype was counted many times. Axillary draining lymph nodes of breast cancer patients supplied the node samples. TCRdb independently ran MiXCR on the multiplex PCR reads; one entry per CDR3 protein. In the table there are 100,000 to 150,000 distinct CDR3 sequences, about 22% of which are singletons. Deletions cut 7 bases from V and 0 bases from J, with 10 bases between. This CDR3 has 12 amino acids. Germline values: CDR1 DFQATT, CDR2 SNEGSKA (reference sequence). What was sequenced was axillary lymph node tissue. The sequence came from a female donor with breast cancer. Some clones in this sample may be carry-over from other donors' samples. V usage is TRBV20-1 and J usage is TRBJ2-7; D call uncertain. The CDR3 reads CSGYRPSYEQYF. CDR3 DNA: TGCAGTGGATACCGGCCCTCCTACGAGCAGTACTTC.